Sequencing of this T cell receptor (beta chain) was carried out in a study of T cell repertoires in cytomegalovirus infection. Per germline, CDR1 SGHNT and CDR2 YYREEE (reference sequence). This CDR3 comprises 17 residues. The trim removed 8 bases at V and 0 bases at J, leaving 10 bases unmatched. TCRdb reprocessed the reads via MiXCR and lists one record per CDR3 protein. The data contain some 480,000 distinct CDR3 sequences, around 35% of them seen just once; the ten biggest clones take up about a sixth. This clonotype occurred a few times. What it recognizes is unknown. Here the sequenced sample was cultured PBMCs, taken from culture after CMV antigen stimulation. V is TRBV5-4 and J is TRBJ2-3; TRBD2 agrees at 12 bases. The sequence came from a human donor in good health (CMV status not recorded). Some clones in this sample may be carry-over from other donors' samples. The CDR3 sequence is CASSGTSGSSSTDTQYF. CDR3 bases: TGTGCCAGTTCCGGGACTAGCGGGTCTTCTAGCACAGATACGCAGTATTTT.